This T cell receptor (beta chain) appears in the sequencing data of a study of T cell repertoires in cytomegalovirus infection. Study-wide results and limits: The ex vivo response was dominated by HLA-C-restricted CMV-specific TCR beta clonotypes.

About this clonotype itself: The target antigen is unknown.

Each CDR3 protein gets one entry after TCRdb re-called the reads with MiXCR. Here the sample spans 40,000 to 55,000 distinct CDR3 sequences, 21% being singletons. CDR3 length: 15 amino acids. V shed 5 bases and J 6 bases; nucleotides not matched to a gene: 8. The germline CDR1 and CDR2 sequences are MDHEN and SYDVKM. The J gene is TRBJ2-1, the V gene TRBV28; 9 bases are a match to TRBD2. The sequencing here drew on CD8+ T cells from cultured PBMCs, taken from culture after CMV antigen stimulation. This TCR was sampled from a human donor in good health (CMV status not recorded). Some clones in this sample may be carry-over from other donors' samples. The CDR3, as DNA: TGTGCCAGCAGTCGGATGGGACTAGCATCCAATGAGCAGTTCTTC. Residues: CASSRMGLASNEQFF.